The rows below give T cell receptor beta chains drawn from one sample of a study of identical twins. TCRdb used MiXCR to reprocess the 5' RACE reads, holding one entry per CDR3 protein. The sample records a few hundred thousand distinct CDR3 sequences, roughly 9.5% being singletons. The same data also went into a second study, on yellow fever vaccine responses in identical twins.

Sequencing input: PBMCs. The receptors stem from a woman aged 18 to 35 in good health. CDR3s include the opening cysteine and the closing phenylalanine or tryptophan. A D gene is named only where the DNA matches it firmly. Not all rows give a size; the values are once, few, many and, for expanded clones, a class.

cdr3_nt cdr3_aa d_call v_call clone_size j_call cdr3_length
TGTGCCAGCAGCCCCCCCTGGACAGGGATGAACATTCAGTACTTC CASSPPWTGMNIQYF TRBD1 TRBV3-1 many TRBJ2-4 15
TGTGCCAGCAGCCAGGGAGTAGCACGGGGTAATGAGCAGTTCTTC CASSQGVARGNEQFF NA TRBV6-2/TRBV6-3 NA TRBJ2-1 15
TGCGCCAGCAATACCGGGACGGGGAACACCGGGGAGCTGTTTTTT CASNTGTGNTGELFF NA TRBV5-1 NA TRBJ2-2 15
TGTGCCAGCAGTTTTAGGGACTTCTACAATGAGCAGTTCTTC CASSFRDFYNEQFF NA TRBV12-3/TRBV12-4 many TRBJ2-1 14
TGTGCCAGCAGTTACCCAGGTGGCAGCAATCAGCCCCAGCATTTT CASSYPGGSNQPQHF NA TRBV6-2/TRBV6-3 many TRBJ1-5 15
TGTGCCAGCACCTTAATTAGCGGGAGTTCTAGGGAGCTGTTTTTT CASTLISGSSRELFF TRBD2 TRBV6-1 few TRBJ2-2 15
TGTGCCAGCTCACCGGCGATCCGGGTTGAGGAGGAGCTGTTTTTT CASSPAIRVEEELFF NA TRBV18 few TRBJ2-2 15
TGTGCCAGCAGCGTAGACCCAGGAAACTCCTACGAGCAGTACTTC CASSVDPGNSYEQYF NA TRBV9 many TRBJ2-7 15
TGTGCCAGCAGCTTAACAGGGGGGATGAACACTGAAGCTTTCTTT CASSLTGGMNTEAFF NA TRBV7-3 many TRBJ1-1 15
TGTGCCAGCAGTGAAAACTCGGCCGGAAACACCATATATTTT CASSENSAGNTIYF NA TRBV2 few TRBJ1-3 14
TGTGCCAGCAGCCAGGCTAGCCAAGAGACCCAGTACTTC CASSQASQETQYF NA TRBV3-1 many TRBJ2-5 13
TGTGCCAGCAGCTTCGGACAAAACAATGAGCAGTTCTTC CASSFGQNNEQFF NA TRBV11-2 many TRBJ2-1 13
TGTGCCAGCAGTGAAGCAGGACTCGACGAGCAGTACTTC CASSEAGLDEQYF NA TRBV25-1 NA TRBJ2-7 13
TGTGCCAGCCAGTTGGTCGCTGAAGCTTTCTTT CASQLVAEAFF NA TRBV2 NA TRBJ1-1 11
TGTGCCAGCAGCTTAGACCGGGACAGGGGCGATGAGCAGTTCTTC CASSLDRDRGDEQFF TRBD1 TRBV11-3 many TRBJ2-1 15
TGTGCCAGCGGGCGGGAGGAAGTATGGAGCAATCAGCCCCAGCATTTT CASGREEVWSNQPQHF NA TRBV6-2/TRBV6-3 few TRBJ1-5 16
TGCAGTGCTAGAGCCCCCGACACGAACTATGGCTACACCTTC CSARAPDTNYGYTF NA TRBV20-1 many TRBJ1-2 14
TGTGCCACCAGCAGAGACACGGAGGTTGGCACCGGGGAGCTGTTTTTT CATSRDTEVGTGELFF NA TRBV15 many TRBJ2-2 16
TGCAGTGCTAGGGGCGGGGAACTCCAAGAGACCCAGTACTTC CSARGGELQETQYF NA TRBV20-1 NA TRBJ2-5 14
TGCGCCAGCAGCCAAGAATGGGACGTGACCTACGAGCAGTACTTC CASSQEWDVTYEQYF NA TRBV4-3 many TRBJ2-7 15
TGTGCCAGCAGCCCCCAAAGGGACCGAACCTACGAGCAGTACTTC CASSPQRDRTYEQYF NA TRBV7-9 many TRBJ2-7 15
TGTGCAAGTCGCTTAGGACTAGGGACTAGCGGGAGGATTAGGTACGAGCAGTACTTC CASRLGLGTSGRIRYEQYF NA TRBV12-2 NA TRBJ2-7 19
TGTGCCAGCTCACCGACTGGGACAGTCCAAGAGACCCAGTACTTC CASSPTGTVQETQYF TRBD1 TRBV18 few TRBJ2-5 15
TGTGCCAGCACCGACCTGGGCGAGCAGTACTTC CASTDLGEQYF NA TRBV6-1 NA TRBJ2-7 11
TGTGCCAGCAGTTACTCGGTAGCTTCCTACGAGCAGTACTTC CASSYSVASYEQYF NA TRBV6-2/TRBV6-3 many TRBJ2-7 14
TGTGCCAGCAGCTTGGTGGGCGACAGGGAGCGCGACGAGCAGTACTTC CASSLVGDRERDEQYF TRBD1 TRBV5-6 few TRBJ2-7 16
TGTGCCAGCAGTTTAAGGGGGATTGATACGCAGTATTTT CASSLRGIDTQYF NA TRBV12-3/TRBV12-4 few TRBJ2-3 13
TGTGCCAGCAGTTTAAACAGGGGGCGACCAGATACGCAGTATTTT CASSLNRGRPDTQYF TRBD1 TRBV12-3/TRBV12-4 NA TRBJ2-3 15
TGTGCCAGCAGCTTTGAAGCGTCAAACGAGCAGTACTTC CASSFEASNEQYF NA TRBV7-9 few TRBJ2-7 13
TGTGCCAGCAGTGATCCGGGACAGATGACGAACACCGGGGAGCTGTTTTTT CASSDPGQMTNTGELFF TRBD1 TRBV28 few TRBJ2-2 17
TGTGCCAGCAGCACCGACGGCAAAGAGACCCAGTACTTC CASSTDGKETQYF NA TRBV13 NA TRBJ2-5 13
TGTGCCAGCAGCTTAACTGCGGGGGCCCGTGGGAATGAGCAGTTCTTC CASSLTAGARGNEQFF NA TRBV7-6 many TRBJ2-1 16
TGCAGTGCTAGAGATAGCGTCGAGACCCAGTACTTC CSARDSVETQYF NA TRBV20-1 NA TRBJ2-5 12
TGTGCCAGCAGTGACAGGGCAGAACAGTTCTTC CASSDRAEQFF TRBD1 TRBV6-5 few TRBJ2-1 11
TGTGCCAGCAGTTACGACAGGAACAATGAGCAGTTCTTC CASSYDRNNEQFF NA TRBV6-6 NA TRBJ2-1 13
TGTGCCAGCAGCCCTAGCGGGAGGGCCGGCACAGATACGCAGTATTTT CASSPSGRAGTDTQYF TRBD2 TRBV5-5 NA TRBJ2-3 16
TGTGCCAGCAGTCGCCCCGGGACAGGGGTGGAGACCCAGTACTTC CASSRPGTGVETQYF TRBD1 TRBV6-2/TRBV6-3 many TRBJ2-5 15
TGTGCCAGCACCCCGCCGGGGCTAGTCGGGGGTCGGGGTGAGCAGTTCTTC CASTPPGLVGGRGEQFF NA TRBV12-3/TRBV12-4 many TRBJ2-1 17
TGCAGTGCTAGAGAGTGGCCGAATCGCGAGCAGTACTTC CSAREWPNREQYF NA TRBV20-1 many TRBJ2-7 13
TGTGCTAGTGGTTTGAGCAGCGGGAGAGGCGAGCAGTACTTC CASGLSSGRGEQYF TRBD2 TRBV12-5 NA TRBJ2-7 14
TGTGCCAGCAGCCAGGAACTAGCGGGAGCTTACGAGCAGTTCTTC CASSQELAGAYEQFF TRBD2 TRBV7-2 few TRBJ2-1 15
TGTGCCAGCAGTGAAACAGATACCTACAATGAGCAGTTCTTC CASSETDTYNEQFF NA TRBV25-1 many TRBJ2-1 14
TGTGCCACCCGCCGACCCCCGAGCTCCTACGAGCACTACTTC CATRRPPSSYEHYF NA TRBV9 NA TRBJ2-7 14
TGCGCCAGCAGCCAATATTCTGGGCCCCAGAGCACCGGGGAGCTGTTTTTT CASSQYSGPQSTGELFF NA TRBV4-1 NA TRBJ2-2 17
TGTGCCAGCAGCCAAACCGGGGAGACCGGGGAGCTGTTTTTT CASSQTGETGELFF NA TRBV4-2 NA TRBJ2-2 14
TGCGCCAGCAGCTCCCAAGGGGGCCAAACCAACAATGAGCAGTTCTTC CASSSQGGQTNNEQFF TRBD1 TRBV5-1 few TRBJ2-1 16
TGTGCCACCAGTGATCCCAACCCGGGGGCTAGCGGGGCCTACAATGAGCAGTTCTTC CATSDPNPGASGAYNEQFF TRBD2 TRBV24-1 few TRBJ2-1 19
TGTGCCAGCAGGAAGAGGGTAGCGGGAGGAAATGAGCAGTTCTTC CASRKRVAGGNEQFF TRBD2 TRBV6-1 few TRBJ2-1 15
TGTGCCAGCAGCGTCAAAGGAGAGACTGAAGCTTTCTTT CASSVKGETEAFF NA TRBV7-2 few TRBJ1-1 13
TGCAGTGCTAGTATTACTAGCGGGAATACGCAGTATTTT CSASITSGNTQYF TRBD2 TRBV20-1 many TRBJ2-3 13
TGTGCCTGGATTAGGACAGGGCCAGGAGATACGCAGTATTTT CAWIRTGPGDTQYF TRBD1 TRBV30 NA TRBJ2-3 14
TGCACCAGCAGCCCCCAACAACGGAGACAAGCTACCTACGAGCAGTACTTC CTSSPQQRRQATYEQYF NA TRBV1 few TRBJ2-7 17
TGCGCCAGCAGCTTGGACCAGAGGACAAATACGCAGTATTTT CASSLDQRTNTQYF NA TRBV5-1 NA TRBJ2-3 14
TGCGCCAGCAGCTTGGCCGCGGGAGAGGTCTACAATGAGCAGTTCTTC CASSLAAGEVYNEQFF TRBD2 TRBV5-1 many TRBJ2-1 16